The clone carrying this T cell receptor (beta chain) appeared a single time. The antigen remains unidentified. Cultured CD4+ T cell DNA was sequenced using the Oncomine TCR Beta short-read assay. TCRdb processed the PCR reads anew with MiXCR; each CDR3 protein has one entry. Among around 21,000 distinct CDR3 sequences listed, approximately 53% were seen once. Treatment here: roughly 10-day PBMC culture with coronavirus spike peptide pools or control peptides (ViraFEST assay). The data are from a study of vaccination and CD4 T cells after COVID-19. This CDR3 is built from 12 residues. Trimming removed 5 bases from V and 10 bases from J, with 13 bases in between. Per the germline V gene, CDR1 is SEHNR and CDR2 is FQNEAQ (reference sequence).

The specimen was CD4+ T cells from blood, cultured in vitro. The chain joins TRBV7-9 to TRBJ2-3, with a tentative D call TRBD2 (6 bases). The receptor was isolated from a human donor who had recovered from COVID-19. The CDR3: CASSPSGGSQYF. The CDR3 DNA is TGTGCCAGCAGCCCCAGTGGAGGGTCGCAGTATTTT.